The source of this T cell receptor beta chain is a study of shared clonotypes between healthy human individuals. Study details: Samples came from a couple of female and a few male donors aged 18 to 49. Regarding the study as a whole: Non-shared clonotypes showed lower generation probabilities than clonotypes common to all four donors.

CD45RO-negative cells were positively selected for CCR7, leaving out terminally differentiated effector memory CD45RA+ cells. Donors were healthy HIV-negative adults without recently reported acute infections or vaccinations. In replicate PCRs of sorted subsets, around 200 ng DNA, about 30,000 T cell genomes, was used. Assay: immunoSEQ multiplex PCR; the TCRdb copy retains only in-frame clones and omits some. Seen here are around 2,000,000 clones, approximately 94% observed once, and the top ten hold 0.95% to 1.5%. Of note for this clone: The antigen remains undetermined.

Trimming stripped 5 bases from V and 0 bases from J, with 2 bases between. The CDR3 loop spans 12 amino acids. Germline CDR1 reads LGHNA; CDR2 reads YSLEER. The material sequenced was naive CD8+ T cells sorted from blood. This rearrangement joins TRBV4-3 to TRBJ2-4; D is uncertain. This clonotype originated in a man aged 18 to 29 in good health. The CDR3 nucleotides read TGCGCCAGCAGCTTAGCCAAAAACATTCAGTACTTC. This codes for CASSLAKNIQYF.